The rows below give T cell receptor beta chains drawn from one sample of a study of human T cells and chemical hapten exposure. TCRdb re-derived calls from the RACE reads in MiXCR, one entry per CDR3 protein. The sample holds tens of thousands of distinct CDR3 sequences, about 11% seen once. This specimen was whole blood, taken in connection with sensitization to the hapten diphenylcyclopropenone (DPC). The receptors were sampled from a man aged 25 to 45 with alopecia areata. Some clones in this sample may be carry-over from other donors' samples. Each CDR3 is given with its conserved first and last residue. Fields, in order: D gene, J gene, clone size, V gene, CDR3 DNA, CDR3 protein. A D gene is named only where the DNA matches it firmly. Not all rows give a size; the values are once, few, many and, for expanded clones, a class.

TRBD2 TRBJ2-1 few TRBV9 TGTGCCAGCAGCGATGGACTAGCGGGGTTATACAATGAGCAGTTCTTC CASSDGLAGLYNEQFF
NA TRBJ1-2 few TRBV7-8 TGTGCCAGCAGCTTACTACGGCAGAATAACTATGGCTACACCTTC CASSLLRQNNYGYTF
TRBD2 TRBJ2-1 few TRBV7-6 TGTGCCAGCAGCCCGACTAGCACGAATGAGCAGTTCTTC CASSPTSTNEQFF
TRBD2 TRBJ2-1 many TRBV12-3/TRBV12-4 TGTGCCAGCACCCTAGGGGCTAGCGGGAGTCATATTGGGAAGTTCTTC CASTLGASGSHIGKFF
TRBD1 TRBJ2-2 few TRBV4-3 TGCGCCAGCAGCCAAGACGACCTACCAGGGGGAGACACCGGGGAGCTGTTTTTT CASSQDDLPGGDTGELFF
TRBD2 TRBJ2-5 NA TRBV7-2 TGTGCCAGCAGCCCGGATATTATAGGACTAGCCCAAGAGACCCAGTACTTC CASSPDIIGLAQETQYF
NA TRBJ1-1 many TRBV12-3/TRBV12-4 TGTGCCAGCAGCGTAGACAGAGCCCCTGAGGGAACTGAAGCTTTCTTT CASSVDRAPEGTEAFF
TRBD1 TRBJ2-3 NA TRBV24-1 TGTGCCACCAGTGACACAGGGGGCACAGATACGCAGTATTTT CATSDTGGTDTQYF
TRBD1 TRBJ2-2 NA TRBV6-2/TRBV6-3 TGTGCCAGCAGCCAGGGGGCCGGGGAGCTGTTTTTT CASSQGAGELFF
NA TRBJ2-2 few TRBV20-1 TGCAGTGCTAGGGGGACCGGGGAGCTGTTTTTT CSARGTGELFF
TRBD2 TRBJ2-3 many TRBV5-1 TGCGCCAGCAGCCGGACTAGCGGCGCAGATACGCAGTATTTT CASSRTSGADTQYF
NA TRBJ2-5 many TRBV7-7 TGTGCCAGCAGCACCACAGGGTTGCTAGAGACCCAGTACTTC CASSTTGLLETQYF
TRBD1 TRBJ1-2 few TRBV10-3 TGTGCCATCAGTCCGGACGGACAGGGGGCTTACTATGGCTACACCTTC CAISPDGQGAYYGYTF
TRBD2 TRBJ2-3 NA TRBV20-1 TGCAGTGCTAGTCGGGGGGGCTGCGATACGCAGTATTTT CSASRGGCDTQYF
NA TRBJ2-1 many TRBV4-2 TGTGCCAGCAGCCAAGATAGGGATGAGCAGTTCTTC CASSQDRDEQFF
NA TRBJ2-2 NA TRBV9 TGTGCCAGCAGCGGGAGACGTACGAACACCGGGGAGCTGTTTTTT CASSGRRTNTGELFF
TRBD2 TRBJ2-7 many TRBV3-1 TGTGCCAGCAGCCTTAGCGGGGGGACCTACGAGCAGTACTTC CASSLSGGTYEQYF
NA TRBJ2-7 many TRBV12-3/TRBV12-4 TGTGCCAGCAGTTTGTCGGGGGTCCGTTACGAGCAGTACTTC CASSLSGVRYEQYF
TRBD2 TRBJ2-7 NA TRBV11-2 TGTGCCAGCAGCCTACTGGGGACTAGAGTATACGAGCAGTACTTC CASSLLGTRVYEQYF
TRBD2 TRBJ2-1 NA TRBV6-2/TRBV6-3 TGTGCCAGCCGTCTAGCGGGGGTTGGGAATGAGCAGTTCTTC CASRLAGVGNEQFF
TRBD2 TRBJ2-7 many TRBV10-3 TGTGCCTCAGCTAGCGGTTACGAGCAGTACTTC CASASGYEQYF
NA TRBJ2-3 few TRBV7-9 TGTGCCAGCAGCCAGCTACGCGGAGGAACAGATACGCAGTATTTT CASSQLRGGTDTQYF
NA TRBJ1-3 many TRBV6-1 TGTGCCAGCAGTCCTTATAGGAGCTCTGGAAACACCATATATTTT CASSPYRSSGNTIYF
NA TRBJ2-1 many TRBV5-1 TGCGCCAGCAGCTTGGCAGGTACTAGAATAGAGCAGTTCTTC CASSLAGTRIEQFF
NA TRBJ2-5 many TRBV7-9 TGTGCCAGCAGCCCCCCTAGGGGCACCCGCCAAGAGACCCAGTACTTC CASSPPRGTRQETQYF
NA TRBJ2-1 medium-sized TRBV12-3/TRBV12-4 TGTGCCAGCACCCTCAGCACGGGTAGCTCCTACAATGAGCAGTTCTTC CASTLSTGSSYNEQFF
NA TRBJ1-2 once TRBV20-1 TGCAGTGCTTGGTCCTATGGCTACACCTTC CSAWSYGYTF
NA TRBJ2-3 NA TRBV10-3 TGTGCCATCAGTGACGATAACACAGATACGCAGTATTTT CAISDDNTDTQYF
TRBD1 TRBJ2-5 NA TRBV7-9 TGTGCCAGCAGCCCGCGGCCCAAGGGGGCCGGGTACCAAGAGACCCAGTACTTC CASSPRPKGAGYQETQYF
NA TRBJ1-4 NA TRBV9 TGTGCCAGCAGCGTTGAGAGGGTGGCTGAAAAACTGTTTTTT CASSVERVAEKLFF
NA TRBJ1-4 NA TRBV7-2 TGTGCCAGCAGCTTATCTCAGGAGGGCTGGAAACTGTTTTTT CASSLSQEGWKLFF
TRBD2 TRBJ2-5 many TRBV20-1 TGCAGTGCTAGACCTAGCGGGAGGGCCGACCCCGAGACCCAGTACTTC CSARPSGRADPETQYF